Listed here are 16 T cell receptor beta chains from one sample, sequenced in a study of tumor-infiltrating lymphocytes in localized non-small cell lung cancer. TCRdb's table, derived via immunoSEQ multiplex PCR, lists solely in-frame clones and lacks some. The sample holds about 21,000 clones, roughly 80% seen once. Material for sequencing was lung tumor tissue. These receptors all come from a human donor with non-small cell lung cancer.

V gene TRBV18 combines with J gene TRBJ2-7, with 9 bases lining up with TRBD1. This CDR3 is 13 amino acids long. Germline CDR1 is KGHSH and CDR2 is LQKENI. Unmatched junction bases numbered 10, after V lost 4 bases and J lost 12 bases. CDR3 nucleotides: TGTGCCAGCTCACTTCAAAGACAGGGGGATTTGTACTTC. This gives the protein CASSLQRQGDLYF. Together with reference TRBV18 and TRBJ2-7, the CDR3 gives the full variable domain: NAGVMQNPRHLVRRRGQEARLRCSPMKGHSHVYWYRQLPEEGLKFMVYLQKENIIDESGMPKERFSAEFPKEGPSILRIQQVVRGDSAAYFCASSLQRQGDLYFGPGTRLTVT.

The table lists this clone with a few counts. CDR3 bases: TGTGCCAGCAGCTTGGGGACAAATCAGCCCCAGCATTTT. It specifies CASSLGTNQPQHF. This chain links TRBV5-4 with TRBJ1-5; TRBD1 might be the D (5 bases). The CDR3 sequence is 13 residues long. The V gene's germline CDR1 is SGHNT and CDR2 YYREEE (reference sequence). V was clipped by 0 bases and J by 4 bases, with 5 bases between them.

This clone was seen a few times. The chain combines TRBV7-2 with TRBJ2-1; TRBD2 matches 8 bases. The CDR3 length is 16 residues. CDR1 is SGHTA, CDR2 FQGNSA, per germline. J gave up 6 bases and V 5 bases, and 12 bases lay outside the gene matches. DNA for the CDR3: TGTGCCAGCAGCCCCGCCAGGTGGACTAGCAGCAATGAGCAGTTCTTC. Its translation is CASSPARWTSSNEQFF.

The rearrangement uses TRBV5-1 and TRBJ1-2, with D unresolved. V lost 0 bases, J lost 9 bases, and 12 bases lay in between. The CDR3 totals 13 residues. Per germline, CDR1 SGHRS and CDR2 YFSETQ. CDR3 sequence reads: CASSLVTGGSYTF. The CDR3 DNA reads TGCGCCAGCAGCTTGGTCACGGGAGGGAGCTACACCTTC.

V gene TRBV7-9 combines with J gene TRBJ2-7; 8 bases map to TRBD1. Germline-derived CDR1 and CDR2 are SEHNR and FQNEAQ (reference sequence). The CDR3 contains 14 residues. J gave up 7 bases and V 4 bases, and 9 bases lay outside the gene matches. DNA for the CDR3: TGTGCCAGCAGCTGGTCAGGGGGCTTAGGGGAGCAGTACTTC. Protein product: CASSWSGGLGEQYF.

The chain carries TRBV28 and TRBJ1-5; D remains unclear. CDR1 and CDR2 (germline): MDHEN, SYDVKM. The CDR3 is 14 amino acids. V gave up 2 bases and J gave up 7 bases, with 12 bases separating them. This CDR3 is CASSLGGSWQPQHF. Here the CDR3 DNA reads TGTGCCAGCAGTTTAGGCGGGTCATGGCAGCCCCAGCATTTT.

CDR3 loop: CASRSGQGISPLHF. In DNA form, the CDR3 reads TGCGCCAGCCGCTCGGGACAGGGGATCTCACCCCTCCACTTT. The chain combines TRBV5-1 with TRBJ1-6, with 10 bases lining up with TRBD1. Losses at the gene ends were 7 bases for V and 10 bases for J; bases not matched to a gene: 8. This CDR3 is built from 14 residues. Germline-derived CDR1 and CDR2 are SGHRS and YFSETQ.

This rearrangement joins TRBV5-1 to TRBJ2-5; 8 nucleotides line up with TRBD2. The CDR3 runs 15 residues. The trim removed 4 bases at V and 1 base at J, leaving 6 bases unmatched. Germline V gene data show CDR1 as SGHRS and CDR2 as YFSETQ. This chain's CDR3 is CASSPGGMAQETQYF. In DNA, the CDR3 is TGCGCCAGCAGCCCGGGGGGGATGGCCCAAGAGACCCAGTACTTC. The entire variable domain, with the rest obtained from reference TRBV5-1 and TRBJ2-5, is as follows: KAGVTQTPRYLIKTRGQQVTLSCSPISGHRSVSWYQQTPGQGLQFLFEYFSETQRNKGNFPGRFSGRQFSNSRSEMNVSTLELGDSALYLCASSPGGMAQETQYFGPGTRLLVL.

This chain uses TRBV10-2 with TRBJ1-1; D call uncertain. V lost 6 bases to trimming and J lost 4 bases, with 15 bases between them. The length of the CDR3 is 14 residues. Per the germline V gene, CDR1 is WSHSY and CDR2 is SAAADI. The CDR3 DNA sequence: TGCGCCAGCAGCGGCGGAGCGATGGGCACTGAAGCTTTCTTT. This encodes CASSGGAMGTEAFF.

CDR3 sequence: CASSLAGRGGEAFF. The CDR3 DNA sequence: TGTGCCAGCAGCTTGGCAGGGCGGGGGGGTGAAGCTTTCTTT. The chain uses TRBV5-4 and TRBJ1-1; D might be TRBD1 (5 bases). The CDR3 length is 14 residues. In germline, CDR1 is SGHNT, CDR2 YYREEE (reference sequence). Trimming took 0 bases from V and 7 from J, leaving 13 bases between them.

CDR3 DNA: TGTGCCAGCAAACGGGGATACACAGATACGCAGTATTTT. Protein sequence: CASKRGYTDTQYF. The rearrangement links TRBV6-5 to TRBJ2-3, with a tentative D call TRBD2 (5 bases). From germline, CDR1 is MNHEY and CDR2 SVGAGI. This CDR3 is 13 amino acids long. V lost 7 bases to trimming and J lost 2 bases, with 10 bases between them.

This clone was seen more than once but under ten times. V and J are TRBV5-6 and TRBJ1-2; D ambiguous. This CDR3 spans 18 amino acids. The V gene's germline CDR1 is SGHDT and CDR2 YYEEEE. V was cut by 4 bases and J by 8 bases, with 30 bases left in between. In DNA, the CDR3 is TGTGCCAGCAGCCAACCCCCAAAATCCACCTGGTACAGTCAAGGCTACACCTTC. Translated, it gives CASSQPPKSTWYSQGYTF.

V is TRBV10-3 and J is TRBJ2-5, with D possibly matching TRBD2 (6 bases). The CDR3 covers 15 residues. Trimming cost V 8 bases and J 5 bases, with 21 bases left between them. Germline values: CDR1 ENHRY, CDR2 SYGVKD. The CDR3 here is CAIAPPGSGGETQYF. The CDR3, as DNA: TGTGCCATCGCACCACCGGGATCAGGAGGGGAGACCCAGTACTTC.

The chain is built from TRBV4-2 and TRBJ2-3; 11 bases map to TRBD2. The CDR3 has 19 amino acids. Trimming cost V 0 bases and J 5 bases; bases outside gene matches: 13. Germline CDR1 and CDR2: LGHNA and YNFKEQ. CDR3 sequence (DNA): TGTGCCAGCAGCCAAGAAGCTGCTAGCGGGGGGCCGCGTGAAGATACGCAGTATTTT. Protein: CASSQEAASGGPREDTQYF.

The J gene is TRBJ2-3, the V gene TRBV23-1; 8 bases agree with TRBD2. TRBV23-1 is placed among ORFs of uncertain function. V dropped 2 bases and J dropped 3; count of bases not matched to a gene: 1. CDR3 size: 14 residues. The CDR3 DNA is TGCGCCAGCAGTCAACGACTAGCGACAGATACGCAGTATTTT. Amino acids: CASSQRLATDTQYF.

The chain joins TRBV7-9 to TRBJ2-3; D not certain. Per germline, CDR1 SEHNR and CDR2 FQNEAQ (reference sequence). Trimming took off 1 base at V and 3 bases at J, with 11 bases between the two ends. This CDR3 spans 15 amino acids. CDR3 protein: CASSLGARETDTQYF. The CDR3, as DNA: TGTGCCAGCAGCTTAGGGGCGAGAGAAACAGATACGCAGTATTTT.